This TCR beta chain came from a study of cytomegalovirus exposure and HLA in healthy donors. Study results and caveats: Some 16,000 TCR beta sequences were associated with HLA alleles at 0.05 false discovery rate in a later analysis. A later examination showed that TCR association rates differed by HLA locus, with DRB1 most and HLA-C fewest. For TCR beta chains, V- and J-gene trimming was later linked to a missense DCLRE1C variant.

V lost 7 bases to trimming and J lost 3 bases, with 13 bases between them. The CDR3 loop spans 14 amino acids. CDR1 and CDR2 from the germline V gene are LNHDA and SQIVND (reference sequence). PCR amplification relied on 60 Vbeta primers (plus 13 Jbeta primers). Clones were read by immunoSEQ multiplex PCR, and TCRdb kept only the in-frame ones, dropping some. The sample yields around 120,000 clones, 77% seen once. Comment on this clone: What it recognizes is unknown.

Sequenced material: PBMCs. The sequence was collected from a man in his fifties in good health and CMV-seropositive. The chain combines TRBV19 with TRBJ1-3, with D unresolved. CDR3 in amino acids: CASNPSGDGNTIYF. The CDR3 coding sequence is TGTGCCAGTAATCCCTCGGGAGATGGAAACACCATATATTTT.